This T cell receptor (beta chain) was found in a study of blood T cell repertoires in COVID-19. Across the whole study: T cells, B-cell-depleted T cells, or PBMCs provided the cDNA or gDNA that served as material.

Sequencing was performed with immunoSEQ multiplex PCR; in TCRdb, only in-frame clones are kept and a portion is missing. The sample holds roughly 340,000 clones, 75% to 90% seen once. This CDR3 is 14 amino acids long. Germline values: CDR1 MNHEY, CDR2 SMNVEV (reference sequence). V was shortened by 8 bases and J by 3 bases, with 16 bases between the two germline ends. The genes are TRBV27 and TRBJ1-2, with no clear D. The sequenced sample was PBMCs or T cells enriched from blood (not recorded which). This clonotype was obtained from a man between 18 and 29 years old who had recovered from COVID-19. The CDR3 nucleotides are TGTGCCAGCTATGTTTTGAGGAGGGACTATGGCTACACCTTC. It is translated as CASYVLRRDYGYTF.